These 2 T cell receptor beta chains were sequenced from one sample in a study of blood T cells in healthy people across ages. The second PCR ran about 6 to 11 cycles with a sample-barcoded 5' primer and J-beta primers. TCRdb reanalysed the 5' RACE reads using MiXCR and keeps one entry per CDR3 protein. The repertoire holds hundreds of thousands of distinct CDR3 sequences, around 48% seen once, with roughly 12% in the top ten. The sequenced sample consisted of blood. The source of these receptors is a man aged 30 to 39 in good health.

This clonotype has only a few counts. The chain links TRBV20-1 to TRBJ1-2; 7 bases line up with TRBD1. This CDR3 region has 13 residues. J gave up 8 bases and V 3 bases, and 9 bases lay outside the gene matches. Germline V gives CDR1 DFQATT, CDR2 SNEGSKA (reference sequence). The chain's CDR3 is CSARQTTGRGYTF. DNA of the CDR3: TGCAGTGCTAGGCAGACGACAGGGAGAGGCTACACCTTC.

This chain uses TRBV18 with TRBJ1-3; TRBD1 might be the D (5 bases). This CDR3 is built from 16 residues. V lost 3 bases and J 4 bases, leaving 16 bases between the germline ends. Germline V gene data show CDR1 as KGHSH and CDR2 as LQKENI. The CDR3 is CASSPSPPGRGNTIYF. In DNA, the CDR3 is TGTGCCAGCTCACCGAGCCCCCCAGGGCGGGGAAACACCATATATTTT.